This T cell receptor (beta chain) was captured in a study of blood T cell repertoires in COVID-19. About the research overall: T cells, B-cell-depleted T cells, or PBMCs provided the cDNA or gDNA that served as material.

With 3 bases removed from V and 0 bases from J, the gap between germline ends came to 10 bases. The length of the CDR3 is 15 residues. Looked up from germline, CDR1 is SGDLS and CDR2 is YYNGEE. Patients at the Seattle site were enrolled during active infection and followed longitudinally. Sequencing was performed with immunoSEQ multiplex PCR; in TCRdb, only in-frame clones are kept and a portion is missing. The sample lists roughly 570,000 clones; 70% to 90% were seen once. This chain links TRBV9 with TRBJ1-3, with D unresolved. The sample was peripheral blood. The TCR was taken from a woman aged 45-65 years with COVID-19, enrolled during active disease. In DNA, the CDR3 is TGTGCCAGCAGCGGAGAGATTTTCTCTGGAAACACCATATATTTT. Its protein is CASSGEIFSGNTIYF.